This T cell receptor beta chain is drawn from a study of blood T cell repertoires in COVID-19. The assay was immunoSEQ multiplex PCR, and TCRdb's table has in-frame clones only and misses some. Of some 340,000 clones detected, around 83% appear once; the ten largest clones hold roughly 3%. The sequencing sample was made of peripheral blood. The source is a man aged 25 to 40 with active or convalescent COVID-19.

CDR3 amino acids: CASSPGQGTSSSYNEQFF. The CDR3, as DNA: TGTGCCAGCTCACCGGGACAGGGGACGTCGAGCTCCTACAATGAGCAGTTCTTC. V usage is TRBV3-1 (or the pseudogene TRBV3-2) and J usage is TRBJ2-1; 10 nucleotides agree with TRBD1. The CDR3 loop spans 18 amino acids. Looked up from germline, CDR1 is LGHDT and CDR2 is YNNKEL (reference sequence). V lost 8 bases and J lost 0; bases outside the gene matches: 13.